This T cell receptor (beta chain) comes out of a study of regulatory T cells in long-lasting Graves disease. Library construction for TCR beta used iRepertoire HTBI primers and Arm-PCR of CDR3 regions. TCRdb recomputed calls from the multiplex PCR reads with MiXCR, one row per CDR3 protein. The sample yields roughly 420,000 distinct CDR3 sequences, about 16% seen once. Indicated time point: newly diagnosed GD, antithyroid drugs for less than 3 months. RNA extracted from PBMCs served as the sequencing template. This CDR3 spans 16 amino acids. Between the trimmed V and J ends, which lost 0 bases and 0 bases, there was a span of 12 bases. Germline V gene data show CDR1 as SGHRS and CDR2 as YFSETQ. This clonotype was picked up many times. The data were also submitted as part of a second study, on T cells in Graves' hyperthyroidism and ophthalmopathy. As that study records: Each diagnosis drew on symptoms, thyroxine, TRAb, thyroid ultrasound and orbital computed tomography findings.

The chain couples TRBV5-1 to TRBJ1-1; no firm D call. Source: peripheral blood mononuclear cells (PBMCs), taken at new diagnosis, from a patient treated with antithyroid drugs. The clonotype originates from a woman in her late teens or twenties with Graves disease. In DNA, the CDR3 is TGCGCCAGCAGCTTGGCCGGGAGCAGATTGAACACTGAAGCTTTCTTT. It encodes CASSLAGSRLNTEAFF.